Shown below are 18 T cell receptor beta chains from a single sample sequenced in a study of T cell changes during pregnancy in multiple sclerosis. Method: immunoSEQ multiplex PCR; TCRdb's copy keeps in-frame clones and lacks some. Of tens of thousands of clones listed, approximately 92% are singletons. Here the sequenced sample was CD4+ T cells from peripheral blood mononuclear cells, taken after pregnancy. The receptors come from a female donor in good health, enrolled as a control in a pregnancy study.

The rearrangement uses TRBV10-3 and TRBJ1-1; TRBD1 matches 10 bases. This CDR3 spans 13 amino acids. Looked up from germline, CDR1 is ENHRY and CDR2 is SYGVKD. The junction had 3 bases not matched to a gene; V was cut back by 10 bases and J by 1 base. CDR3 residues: CATRTGGNTEAFF. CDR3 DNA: TGTGCCACCCGGACAGGGGGGAACACTGAAGCTTTCTTT.

The CDR3 spells CASSPGGLAGGLQETQYF. For the CDR3, the DNA is TGCGCCAGCAGCCCCGGAGGACTAGCGGGGGGCCTTCAAGAGACCCAGTACTTC. This sequence joins TRBV5-1 and TRBJ2-5, with 14 bases matching TRBD2. Germline V gene sequence: CDR1 SGHRS, CDR2 YFSETQ. V gave up 4 bases and J gave up 2 bases; unmatched junction bases: 10. CDR3 length: 18 amino acids. The variable domain in full, completed from reference TRBV5-1 and TRBJ2-5, reads KAGVTQTPRYLIKTRGQQVTLSCSPISGHRSVSWYQQTPGQGLQFLFEYFSETQRNKGNFPGRFSGRQFSNSRSEMNVSTLELGDSALYLCASSPGGLAGGLQETQYFGPGTRLLVL.

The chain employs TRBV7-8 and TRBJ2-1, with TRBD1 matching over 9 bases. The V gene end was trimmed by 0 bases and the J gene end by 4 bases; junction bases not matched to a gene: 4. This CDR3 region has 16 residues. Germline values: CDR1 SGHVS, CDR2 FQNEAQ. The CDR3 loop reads CASSLARDRAYNEQFF. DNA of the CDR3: TGTGCCAGCAGCTTAGCCAGGGACAGGGCTTACAATGAGCAGTTCTTC. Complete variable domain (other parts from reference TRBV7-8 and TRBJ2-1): GAGVSQSPRYKVAKRGQDVALRCDPISGHVSLFWYQQALGQGPEFLTYFQNEAQLDKSGLPSDRFFAERPEGSVSTLKIQRTQQEDSAVYLCASSLARDRAYNEQFFGPGTRLTVL.

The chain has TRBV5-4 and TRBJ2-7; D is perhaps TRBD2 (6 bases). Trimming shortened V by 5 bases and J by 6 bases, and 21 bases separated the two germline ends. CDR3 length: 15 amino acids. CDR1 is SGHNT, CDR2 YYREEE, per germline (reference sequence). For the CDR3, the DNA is TGTGCCAGCAGTCCCTCTGGCGGGGTGGCCGGCGAGCAGTACTTC. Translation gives CASSPSGGVAGEQYF.

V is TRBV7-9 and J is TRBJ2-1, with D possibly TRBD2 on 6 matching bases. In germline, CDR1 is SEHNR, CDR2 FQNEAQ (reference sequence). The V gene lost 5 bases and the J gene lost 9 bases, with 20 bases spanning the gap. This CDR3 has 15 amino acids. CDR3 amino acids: CASSHRDSVGSEQFF. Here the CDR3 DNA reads TGTGCCAGCAGCCACCGGGACTCCGTAGGGAGTGAGCAGTTCTTC. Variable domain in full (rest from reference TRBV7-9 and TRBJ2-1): DTGVSQNPRHKITKRGQNVTFRCDPISEHNRLYWYRQTLGQGPEFLTYFQNEAQLEKSRLLSDRFSAERPKGSFSTLEIQRTEQGDSAMYLCASSHRDSVGSEQFFGPGTRLTVL.

The CDR3 protein is CASSMVRFGNTIYF. The CDR3 DNA is TGTGCCAGTAGTATGGTGAGATTTGGAAACACCATATATTTT. V usage is TRBV19 and J usage is TRBJ1-3, with D hard to call. Trimming removed 3 bases from V and 3 bases from J, with 9 bases in between. Germline loops: CDR1 LNHDA, CDR2 SQIVND (reference sequence). This CDR3 contains 14 residues.

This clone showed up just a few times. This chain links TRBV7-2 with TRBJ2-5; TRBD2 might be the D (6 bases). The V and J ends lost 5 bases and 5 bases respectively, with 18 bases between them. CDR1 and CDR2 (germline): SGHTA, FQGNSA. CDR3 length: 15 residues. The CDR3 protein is CASSPSAYARETQYF. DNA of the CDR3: TGTGCCAGCAGCCCTAGCGCCTACGCCCGGGAGACCCAGTACTTC.

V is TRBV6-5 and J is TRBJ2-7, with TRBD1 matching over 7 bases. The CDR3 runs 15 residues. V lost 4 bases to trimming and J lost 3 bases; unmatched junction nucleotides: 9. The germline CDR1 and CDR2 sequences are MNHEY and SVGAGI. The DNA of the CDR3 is TGTGCCAGCAGTTCGCCGGGACAGACTATCTACGAGCAGTACTTC. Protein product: CASSSPGQTIYEQYF.

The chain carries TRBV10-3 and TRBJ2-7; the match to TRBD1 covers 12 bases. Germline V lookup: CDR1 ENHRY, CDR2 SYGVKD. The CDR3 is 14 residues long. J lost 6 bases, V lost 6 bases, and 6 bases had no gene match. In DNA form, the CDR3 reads TGTGCCATCAGGGAGGGACAGGGGGCTGGCGAGCAGTACTTC. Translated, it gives CAIREGQGAGEQYF.

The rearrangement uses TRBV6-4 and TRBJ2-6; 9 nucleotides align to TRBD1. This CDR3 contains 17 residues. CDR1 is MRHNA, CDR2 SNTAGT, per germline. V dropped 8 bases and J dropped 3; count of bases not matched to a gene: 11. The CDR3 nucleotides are TGTGCCAGCTCCTCAGCCGGGACAGGGAATGGGGCCAACGTCCTGACTTTC. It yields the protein CASSSAGTGNGANVLTF.

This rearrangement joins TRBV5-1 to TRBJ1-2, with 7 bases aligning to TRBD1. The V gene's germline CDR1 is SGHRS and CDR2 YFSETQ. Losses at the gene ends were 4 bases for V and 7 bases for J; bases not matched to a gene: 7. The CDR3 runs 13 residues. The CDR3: CASSVGQLPGYTF. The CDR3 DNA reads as TGCGCCAGCAGCGTGGGACAGCTTCCTGGCTACACCTTC.

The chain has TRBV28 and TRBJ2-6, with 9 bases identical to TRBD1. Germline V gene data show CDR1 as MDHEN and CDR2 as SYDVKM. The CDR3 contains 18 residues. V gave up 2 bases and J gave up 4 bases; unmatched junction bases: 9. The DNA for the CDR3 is TGTGCCAGCAGTTTAAGACAGGGGGTATTGGCAGGGGCCAACGTCCTGACTTTC. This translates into CASSLRQGVLAGANVLTF.

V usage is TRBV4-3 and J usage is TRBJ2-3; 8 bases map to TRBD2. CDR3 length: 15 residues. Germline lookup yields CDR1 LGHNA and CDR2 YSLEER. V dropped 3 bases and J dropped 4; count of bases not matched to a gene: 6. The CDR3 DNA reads TGCGCCAGCAGCCAGGATAAGACTAGCGCAGATACGCAGTATTTT. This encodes CASSQDKTSADTQYF.

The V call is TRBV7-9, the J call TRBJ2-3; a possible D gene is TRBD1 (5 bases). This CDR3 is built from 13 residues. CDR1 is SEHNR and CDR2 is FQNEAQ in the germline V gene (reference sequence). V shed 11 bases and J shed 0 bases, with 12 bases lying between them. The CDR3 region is CAHGARSTDTQYF. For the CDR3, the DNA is TGTGCCCATGGGGCCCGCAGCACAGATACGCAGTATTTT.

DNA for the CDR3: TGCGCCAGCAGTCCGGGGAGGGCGCGGCGCATTAATTCACCCCTCCACTTT. Protein: CASSPGRARRINSPLHF. V is TRBV4-1 and J is TRBJ1-6; no definite D call. Trimming left V 6 bases short and J 6 bases short, with 21 bases between. CDR1 and CDR2 from the germline V gene are MGHRA and YSYEKL. The CDR3 is 17 amino acids.

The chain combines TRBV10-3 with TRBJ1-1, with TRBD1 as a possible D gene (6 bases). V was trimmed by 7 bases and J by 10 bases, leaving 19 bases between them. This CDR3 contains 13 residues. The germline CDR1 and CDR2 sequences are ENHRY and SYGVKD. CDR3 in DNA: TGTGCCATCACTCCGGACAGTGCCCCCGTAGCTTTCTTT. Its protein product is CAITPDSAPVAFF.

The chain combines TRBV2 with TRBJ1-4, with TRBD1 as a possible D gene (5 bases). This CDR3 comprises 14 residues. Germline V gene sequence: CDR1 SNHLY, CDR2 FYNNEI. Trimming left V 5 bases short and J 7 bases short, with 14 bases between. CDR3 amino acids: CASSMGQGPEKLFF. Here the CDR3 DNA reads TGTGCCAGCAGTATGGGCCAGGGCCCTGAAAAACTGTTTTTT.

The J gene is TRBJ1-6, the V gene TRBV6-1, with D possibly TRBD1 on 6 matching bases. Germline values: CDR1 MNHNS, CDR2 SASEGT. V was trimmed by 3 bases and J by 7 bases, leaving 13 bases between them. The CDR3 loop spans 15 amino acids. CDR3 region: CASSDRSGQNSPLHF. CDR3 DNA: TGTGCCAGCAGTGATCGGTCCGGACAGAATTCACCCCTCCACTTT.